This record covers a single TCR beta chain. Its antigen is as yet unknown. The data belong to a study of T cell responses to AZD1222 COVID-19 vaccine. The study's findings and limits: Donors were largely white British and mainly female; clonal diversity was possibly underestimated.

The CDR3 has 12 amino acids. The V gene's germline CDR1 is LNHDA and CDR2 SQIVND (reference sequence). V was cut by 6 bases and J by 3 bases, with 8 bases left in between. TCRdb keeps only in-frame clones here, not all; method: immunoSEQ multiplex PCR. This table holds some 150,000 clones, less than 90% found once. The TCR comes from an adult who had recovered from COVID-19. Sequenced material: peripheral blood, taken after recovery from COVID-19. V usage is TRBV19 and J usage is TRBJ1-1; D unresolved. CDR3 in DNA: TGTGCCAGTAGGTTGAGGGACACTGAAGCTTTCTTT. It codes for CASRLRDTEAFF.